This T cell receptor beta chain was retrieved from a study of shared clonotypes between healthy human individuals. Profiling relied on immunoSEQ multiplex PCR, and the TCRdb table lists in-frame clones only, not all of them. The profile shows about 2.1 million clones, 90% to 95% of them singletons. Naive CD8 cells lacked CD45RO, underwent positive selection for CCR7 and left out terminally differentiated effector memory CD45RA+ cells. Note on this clone: The sample holds other DNA sequences that translate to the same CDR3.

Germline lookup yields CDR1 SGDLS and CDR2 YYNGEE. The CDR3 contains 14 residues. Deletions cut 0 bases from V and 0 bases from J, with 6 bases between. V usage is TRBV9 and J usage is TRBJ1-1, with D hard to call. Specimen: naive CD8+ T cells from PBMCs. The clonotype was recovered from a man in his late teens or twenties in good health. Some clones in this sample may be carry-over from other donors' samples. CDR3 protein: CASSVGGVNTEAFF. The CDR3 bases are TGTGCCAGCAGCGTAGGGGGTGTGAACACTGAAGCTTTCTTT.